This TCR beta chain was identified in a study of PD-1 blockade in classical Hodgkin lymphoma. Study observations and caveats: Prior to therapy, complete responders displayed diversity much like that of newly diagnosed patients.

This sample's time point: cycle 4 day 1 (C4D1), after less than 7 weeks of nivolumab. All patients relapsed after autologous stem cell transplantation, and brentuximab vedotin exposure varied. TCRdb's table, derived via immunoSEQ multiplex PCR, lists solely in-frame clones and lacks some. Of fewer than 100,000 clones in the sample, roughly 91% were seen once. Trimming cost V 6 bases and J 0 bases; bases outside gene matches: 16. The CDR3 runs 19 residues. Germline assignment: CDR1 SGHNT and CDR2 YYREEE (reference sequence). Of note for this clone: Antigen specificity is unknown.

The rearrangement joins TRBV5-4 to TRBJ2-3; TRBD1 matches at 10 bases. Source: peripheral blood mononuclear cells (PBMCs), taken before the fourth cycle of nivolumab. This receptor was taken from a human donor with classical Hodgkin lymphoma. CDR3 protein: CASTRDRGRPSHSTDTQYF. The CDR3, as DNA: TGTGCCAGCACCCGAGACAGGGGGCGGCCAAGCCACAGCACAGATACGCAGTATTTT.